The 25 T cell receptor beta chains in this list originate from one sample, sequenced in a study of coeliac disease. This table comes from immunoSEQ multiplex PCR, and its TCRdb copy is limited to in-frame clones, with some not included. The data contain about 4,900 clones, 69% of them singletons. Material: lymphocytes from the gut lamina propria. Source of these receptors: a woman aged 35 to 49.

This clone appeared a few times. The CDR3 DNA sequence: TGTGCCAGCAGCGAAAGAACCGGGATCTTAGTCCCCTATGGCTACACCTTC. Translated: CASSERTGILVPYGYTF. The chain uses TRBV6-1 and TRBJ1-2; D is ambiguous. The CDR3 is made up of 17 amino acids. Trimming shortened V by 6 bases and J by 4 bases, and 24 bases separated the two germline ends. Germline V gene lookup returns CDR1 MNHNS and CDR2 SASEGT.

The table lists this clone with a few counts. The V and J genes are TRBV18 and TRBJ2-3; possible D gene TRBD2, 6 bases. V lost 5 bases and J lost 6, with 15 bases in between. Germline CDR1 KGHSH, CDR2 LQKENI. CDR3 length equals 14 residues. CDR3 loop: CASSTGTGGDTQYF. The CDR3 coding sequence is TGTGCCAGCTCAACCGGGACTGGAGGTGATACGCAGTATTTT.

The chain joins TRBV2 to TRBJ2-6, with 14 bases that match TRBD2. Germline V gives CDR1 SNHLY, CDR2 FYNNEI. V was pared by 6 bases and J by 2 bases, with 3 bases of the junction left unmatched. The CDR3 sequence is 17 residues long. The CDR3 nucleotides read TGTGCCAGCAGCCGACTAGCGGGAGGGACTGGGGCCAACGTCCTGACTTTC. It codes for CASSRLAGGTGANVLTF.

The chain carries TRBV29-1 and TRBJ2-1; TRBD1 might be the D (7 bases). V lost 6 bases, J lost 2 bases, and 14 bases lay in between. The CDR3 consists of 14 residues. Germline V CDR1 and CDR2: SQVTM, ANQGSEA. CDR3: CSVDQGGAYNEQFF. As DNA, the CDR3 is TGCAGCGTGGACCAGGGGGGTGCCTACAATGAGCAGTTCTTC.

CDR3 DNA sequence: TGTGCCAGCAGCTTAGGGCAGGGGGATCTCAATGAGCAGTTCTTC. As protein: CASSLGQGDLNEQFF. The rearrangement links TRBV7-9 to TRBJ2-1; 7 nucleotides match TRBD1. With 1 base clipped from V and 6 bases from J, the junction kept 6 bases outside the gene matches. Germline V gives CDR1 SEHNR, CDR2 FQNEAQ (reference sequence). This CDR3 contains 15 residues.

The chain is built from TRBV14 and TRBJ2-5, with 7 bases matching TRBD1. CDR3 length: 17 amino acids. After removal of 5 bases from V and 5 bases from J, the junction contained 17 bases not matched to a gene. The V gene's germline CDR1 is SGHDN and CDR2 FVKESK. CDR3 loop: CASSGLSRATGWETQYF. In DNA, the CDR3 is TGTGCCAGCAGCGGCCTAAGTCGTGCGACAGGGTGGGAGACCCAGTACTTC.

V usage is TRBV9 and J usage is TRBJ1-2, with TRBD1 identical over 9 bases. This CDR3 is built from 12 residues. The trim removed 3 bases at V and 7 bases at J, leaving 1 base unmatched. CDR1 and CDR2 (germline): SGDLS, YYNGEE. The CDR3 coding sequence is TGTGCCAGCAGCGGGGGACAGGGTGGCTACACCTTC. Its protein is CASSGGQGGYTF.

The chain recombines TRBV28 with TRBJ2-7; 7 nucleotides line up with TRBD2. Germline V gives CDR1 MDHEN, CDR2 SYDVKM. V was pared by 3 bases and J by 3 bases, with 11 bases of the junction left unmatched. The CDR3 is 16 amino acids. The CDR3 protein is CASSFSGGLADYEQYF. As DNA, the CDR3 is TGTGCCAGCAGTTTTTCGGGTGGTCTAGCGGACTACGAGCAGTACTTC.

The rearrangement uses TRBV5-1 and TRBJ2-7, with D possibly being TRBD2 (5 bases). The CDR3 length is 13 residues. CDR1 is SGHRS and CDR2 is YFSETQ in the germline V gene. The V and J ends lost 4 bases and 6 bases respectively, with 14 bases between them. The CDR3 is CASSLIDYSEQYF. The CDR3 DNA sequence: TGCGCCAGCAGCCTAATCGACTATTCCGAGCAGTACTTC.

To note about this clone: The junction and the germline gene differ at one end; a read error may be behind it. The chain recombines TRBV2 with TRBJ2-4; 7 bases are a match to TRBD1. This CDR3 is built from 14 residues. Germline V gene data show CDR1 as SNHLY and CDR2 as FYNNEI. CDR3 nucleotides: TGTGCCAGCAGCGAAGACAGGGTGGTGGACATTCAGTACTTC. It codes for CASSEDRVVDIQYF.

V gene TRBV11-2 combines with J gene TRBJ2-1, with a possible D match to TRBD2 (6 bases). Trimming removed 4 bases at V and 3 bases at J, with 13 bases between. This CDR3 contains 15 residues. Per the germline V gene, CDR1 is SGHAT and CDR2 is FQNNGV. CDR3 sequence (DNA): TGTGCCAGCAGCTCGTCCGGGCGGGGCTACAATGAGCAGTTCTTC. Protein: CASSSSGRGYNEQFF.

The chain uses TRBV5-1 and TRBJ1-1; D is possibly TRBD1 (5 bases). The CDR3 has 14 residues. Germline V CDR1 and CDR2: SGHRS, YFSETQ. Trimming pared 4 bases from V and 5 bases from J, leaving 15 bases between. CDR3 in DNA: TGCGCCAGCAGCCCCTGGGGAGGGACTACTGAAGCTTTCTTT. This gives the protein CASSPWGGTTEAFF.

J is TRBJ2-7 and V is TRBV23-1; TRBD1 agrees at 8 bases. TRBV23-1 belongs to the ORF category, with a function that is uncertain. V shed 4 bases, J shed 3 bases, and the junction held 20 bases outside the gene matches. The CDR3 loop spans 19 amino acids. CDR3 DNA: TGCGCCAGCAGTCCCCACCCGGGACAGGTCCACTCGACTTACTACGAGCAGTACTTC. Amino acid sequence: CASSPHPGQVHSTYYEQYF.

There are a few counts of this clone. This rearrangement joins TRBV19 to TRBJ2-7; D is perhaps TRBD1 (6 bases). Deletions cut 2 bases from V and 4 bases from J, with 9 bases between. The CDR3 has 13 amino acids. From germline, CDR1 is LNHDA and CDR2 SQIVND (reference sequence). CDR3 in DNA: TGTGCCAGTAGTATACCAGGGGAATACGAGCAGTACTTC. Translating gives CASSIPGEYEQYF. The variable domain in full, completed from reference TRBV19 and TRBJ2-7, reads DGGITQSPKYLFRKEGQNVTLSCEQNLNHDAMYWYRQDPGQGLRLIYYSQIVNDFQKGDIAEGYSVSREKKESFPLTVTSAQKNPTAFYLCASSIPGEYEQYFGPGTRLTVT.

This chain links TRBV7-2 with TRBJ1-2; D may be TRBD1 (5 bases). With 0 bases removed from V and 9 bases from J, the gap between germline ends came to 14 bases. CDR3 length: 14 amino acids. Per the germline V gene, CDR1 is SGHTA and CDR2 is FQGNSA. The CDR3 sequence is CASSLAGGLKSYTF. The CDR3 coding sequence is TGTGCCAGCAGCTTAGCTGGGGGGTTAAAGAGCTACACCTTC.

The chain carries TRBV10-3 and TRBJ2-7; 9 bases are a match to TRBD1. Germline V gene sequence: CDR1 ENHRY, CDR2 SYGVKD. This CDR3 has 15 residues. J lost 2 bases, V lost 9 bases, and 11 bases had no gene match. The CDR3 DNA is TGTGCCATGTACGACCCGGGACAGGGAACCTACGAGCAGTACTTC. Amino acid sequence: CAMYDPGQGTYEQYF.

The chain recombines TRBV2 with TRBJ2-1; 14 bases line up with TRBD2. There are 14 residues in the CDR3. The germline gives CDR1 SNHLY, CDR2 FYNNEI. V shed 6 bases and J 12 bases; nucleotides not matched to a gene: 7. Here the CDR3 DNA reads TGTGCCAGCAGCGGGACTAGCGGGAGTCGTGTGCAGTTCTTC. It is translated as CASSGTSGSRVQFF.

The chain couples TRBV7-2 to TRBJ1-4, with 7 bases fitting TRBD1. The CDR3 extends over 15 amino acids. Germline loops: CDR1 SGHTA, CDR2 FQGNSA. V shed 5 bases and J 5 bases; nucleotides not matched to a gene: 8. Here the CDR3 reads CASSPQAGGNEKLFF. The CDR3 DNA reads as TGTGCCAGCAGCCCTCAGGCAGGGGGAAATGAAAAACTGTTTTTT.

The chain combines TRBV5-1 with TRBJ2-5; TRBD1 agrees at 8 bases. Trimming cost V 1 base and J 5 bases; bases outside gene matches: 1. CDR1 is SGHRS and CDR2 is YFSETQ in the germline V gene. The CDR3 sequence is 13 residues long. CDR3 DNA: TGCGCCAGCAGCTTGCAGGGGGCCGAGACCCAGTACTTC. Translation gives CASSLQGAETQYF.

The chain joins TRBV11-2 to TRBJ2-7; D possibly corresponds to TRBD2 (5 bases). This CDR3 is 13 amino acids long. V was cut by 4 bases and J by 10 bases, with 17 bases left in between. Germline CDR1 reads SGHAT; CDR2 reads FQNNGV. Here the CDR3 reads CASSYIRHSGQYF. DNA for the CDR3: TGTGCCAGCAGCTACATTCGCCACTCGGGACAGTACTTC. Combining the CDR3 with reference TRBV11-2 and TRBJ2-7 gives the whole variable domain EAGVAQSPRYKIIEKRQSVAFWCNPISGHATLYWYQQILGQGPKLLIQFQNNGVVDDSQLPKDRFSAERLKGVDSTLKIQPAKLEDSAVYLCASSYIRHSGQYFGPGTRLTVT.

There are a few counts of this clone. The J gene is TRBJ1-2, the V gene TRBV6-1, with 10 bases that match TRBD1. Trimming took 5 bases from V and 4 from J; bases not matched to a gene: 7. CDR1 is MNHNS, CDR2 SASEGT, per germline. This CDR3 region has 15 residues. Here the CDR3 DNA reads TGTGCCAGCAGTCTTACGGGACAGGGGTTCTATGGCTACACCTTC. Its translation is CASSLTGQGFYGYTF.

The CDR3 DNA reads as TGCGCCAGCAGCCCAGGACAGGAGTTAGCCAAAAACATTCAGTACTTC. Its translation: CASSPGQELAKNIQYF. The chain couples TRBV5-1 to TRBJ2-4; TRBD1 matches at 7 bases. Trimming at V came to 4 bases and at J to 0 bases, leaving 7 bases not matched to a gene. Germline CDR1 SGHRS, CDR2 YFSETQ. The CDR3 contains 16 residues. Complete variable domain (other parts from reference TRBV5-1 and TRBJ2-4): KAGVTQTPRYLIKTRGQQVTLSCSPISGHRSVSWYQQTPGQGLQFLFEYFSETQRNKGNFPGRFSGRQFSNSRSEMNVSTLELGDSALYLCASSPGQELAKNIQYFGAGTRLSVL.

This clone was picked up one time. This chain joins TRBV6-5 and TRBJ2-7; TRBD2 agrees at 8 bases. Unmatched junction bases numbered 2, after V lost 5 bases and J lost 2 bases. Germline V gene sequence: CDR1 MNHEY, CDR2 SVGAGI. This CDR3 comprises 13 residues. The CDR3 region has the DNA TGTGCCAGCAGTGGGGGACTAGCCTACGAGCAGTACTTC. This gives the protein CASSGGLAYEQYF.

With regard to this clone: Relative to the germline gene, one junction end is altered; a read error may explain this. The J gene is TRBJ1-2, the V gene TRBV7-9; D remains unclear. There are 11 residues in the CDR3. Germline values: CDR1 SEHNR, CDR2 FQNEAQ (reference sequence). CDR3 loop: CASSLADKLVF. Written as DNA, the CDR3 is TGTGCCAGCAGCTTAGCCGACAAACTAGTATTC.

By frequency in the sample, this clone is medium-sized. V and J are TRBV4-3 and TRBJ2-7; 10 bases agree with TRBD2. There are 17 residues in the CDR3. From germline, CDR1 is LGHNA and CDR2 YSLEER. Unmatched junction bases numbered 8, after V lost 2 bases and J lost 1 base. DNA for the CDR3: TGCGCCAGCAGCCAATGGTATAGCGGGAGGAGTTCCTACGAGCAGTACTTC. Residues: CASSQWYSGRSSYEQYF.